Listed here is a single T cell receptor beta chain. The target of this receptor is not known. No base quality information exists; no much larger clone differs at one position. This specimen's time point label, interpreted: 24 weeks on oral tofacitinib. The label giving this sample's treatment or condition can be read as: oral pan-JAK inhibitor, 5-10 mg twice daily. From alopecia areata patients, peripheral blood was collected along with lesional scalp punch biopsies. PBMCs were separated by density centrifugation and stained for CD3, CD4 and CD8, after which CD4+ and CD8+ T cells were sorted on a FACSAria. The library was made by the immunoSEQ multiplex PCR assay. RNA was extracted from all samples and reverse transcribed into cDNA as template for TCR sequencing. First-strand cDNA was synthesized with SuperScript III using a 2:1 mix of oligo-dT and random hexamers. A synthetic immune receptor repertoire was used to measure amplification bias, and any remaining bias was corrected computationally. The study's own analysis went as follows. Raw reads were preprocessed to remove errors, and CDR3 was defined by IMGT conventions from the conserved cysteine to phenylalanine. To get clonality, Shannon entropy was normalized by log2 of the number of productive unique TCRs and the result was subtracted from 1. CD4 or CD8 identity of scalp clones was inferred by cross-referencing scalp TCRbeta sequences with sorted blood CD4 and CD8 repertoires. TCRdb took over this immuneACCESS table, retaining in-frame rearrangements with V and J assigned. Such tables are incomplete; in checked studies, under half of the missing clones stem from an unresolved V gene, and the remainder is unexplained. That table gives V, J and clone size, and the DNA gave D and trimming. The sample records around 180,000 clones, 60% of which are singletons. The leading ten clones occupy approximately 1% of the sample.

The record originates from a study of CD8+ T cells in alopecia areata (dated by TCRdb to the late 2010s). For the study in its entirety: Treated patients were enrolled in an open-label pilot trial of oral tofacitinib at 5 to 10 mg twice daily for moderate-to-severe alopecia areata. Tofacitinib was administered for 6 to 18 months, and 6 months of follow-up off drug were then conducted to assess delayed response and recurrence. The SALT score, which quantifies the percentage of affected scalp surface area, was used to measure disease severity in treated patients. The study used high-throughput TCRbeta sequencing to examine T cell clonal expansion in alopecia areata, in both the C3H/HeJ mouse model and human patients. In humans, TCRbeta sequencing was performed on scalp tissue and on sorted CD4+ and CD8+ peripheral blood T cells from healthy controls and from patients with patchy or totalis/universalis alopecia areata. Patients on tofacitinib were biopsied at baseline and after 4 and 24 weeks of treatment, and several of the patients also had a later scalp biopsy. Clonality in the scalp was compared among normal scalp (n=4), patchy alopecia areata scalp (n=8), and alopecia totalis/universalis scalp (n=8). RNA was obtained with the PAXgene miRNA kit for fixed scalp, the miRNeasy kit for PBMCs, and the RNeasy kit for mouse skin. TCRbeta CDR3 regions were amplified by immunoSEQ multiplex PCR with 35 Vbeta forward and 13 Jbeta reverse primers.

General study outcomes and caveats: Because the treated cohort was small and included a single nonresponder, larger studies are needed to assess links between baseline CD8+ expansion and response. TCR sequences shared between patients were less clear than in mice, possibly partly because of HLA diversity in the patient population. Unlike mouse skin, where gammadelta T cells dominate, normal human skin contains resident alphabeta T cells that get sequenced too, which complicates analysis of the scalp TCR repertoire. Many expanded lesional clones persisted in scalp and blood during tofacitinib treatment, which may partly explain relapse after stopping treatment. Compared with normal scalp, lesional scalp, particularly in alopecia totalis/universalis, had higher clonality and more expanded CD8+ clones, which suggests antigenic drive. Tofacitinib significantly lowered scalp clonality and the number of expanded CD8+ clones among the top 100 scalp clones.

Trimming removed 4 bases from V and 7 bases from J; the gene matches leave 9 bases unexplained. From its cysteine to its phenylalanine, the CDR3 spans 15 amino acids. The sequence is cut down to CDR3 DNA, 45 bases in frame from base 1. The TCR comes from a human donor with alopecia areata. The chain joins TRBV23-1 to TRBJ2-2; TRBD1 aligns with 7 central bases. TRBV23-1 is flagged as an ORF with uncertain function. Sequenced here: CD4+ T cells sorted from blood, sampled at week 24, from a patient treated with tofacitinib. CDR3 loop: CASSRSLTGNGELFF. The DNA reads TGCGCCAGCAGTCGAAGTCTGACAGGGAACGGGGAGCTGTTTTTT.